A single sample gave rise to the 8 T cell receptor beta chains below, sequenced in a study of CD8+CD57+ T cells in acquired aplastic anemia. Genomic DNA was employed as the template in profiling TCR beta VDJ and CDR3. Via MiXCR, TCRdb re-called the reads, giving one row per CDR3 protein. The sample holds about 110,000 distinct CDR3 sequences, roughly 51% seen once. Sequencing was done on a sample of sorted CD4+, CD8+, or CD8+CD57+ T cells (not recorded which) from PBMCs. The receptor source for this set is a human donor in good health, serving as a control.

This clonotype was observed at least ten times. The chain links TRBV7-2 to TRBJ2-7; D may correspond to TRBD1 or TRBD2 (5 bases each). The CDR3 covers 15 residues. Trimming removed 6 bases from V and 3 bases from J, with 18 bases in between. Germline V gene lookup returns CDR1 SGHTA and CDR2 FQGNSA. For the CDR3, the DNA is TGTGCCAGCAGTCCAGCCGGGACGCTCGTCTACGAGCAGTACTTC. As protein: CASSPAGTLVYEQYF.

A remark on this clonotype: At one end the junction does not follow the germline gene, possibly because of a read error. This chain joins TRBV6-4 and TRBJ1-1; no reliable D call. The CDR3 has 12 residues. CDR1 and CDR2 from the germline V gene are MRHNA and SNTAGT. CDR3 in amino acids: CASSQANTEVFF. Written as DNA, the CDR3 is TGTGCCAGCAGCCAAGCGAACACTGAAGTTTTCTTT.

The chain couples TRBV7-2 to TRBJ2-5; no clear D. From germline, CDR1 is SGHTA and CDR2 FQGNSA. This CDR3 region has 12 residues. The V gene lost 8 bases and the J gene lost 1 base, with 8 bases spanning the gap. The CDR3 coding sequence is TGTGCCAGCGGGATTCTCCAAGAGACCCAGTACTTC. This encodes CASGILQETQYF.

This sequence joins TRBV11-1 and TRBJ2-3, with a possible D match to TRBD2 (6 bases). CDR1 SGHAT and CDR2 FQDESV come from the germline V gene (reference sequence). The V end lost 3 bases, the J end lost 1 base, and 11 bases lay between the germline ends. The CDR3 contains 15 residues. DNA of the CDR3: TGTGCCAGCAGCTTCCGGCGGGGCGGCACAGATACGCAGTATTTT. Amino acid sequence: CASSFRRGGTDTQYF.

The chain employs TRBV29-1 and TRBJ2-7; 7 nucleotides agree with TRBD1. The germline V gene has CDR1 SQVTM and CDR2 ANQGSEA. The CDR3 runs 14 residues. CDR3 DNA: TGCAGTTACTCTTCGGGACAGTCACTATACGAGCAGTACTTC. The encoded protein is CSYSSGQSLYEQYF.

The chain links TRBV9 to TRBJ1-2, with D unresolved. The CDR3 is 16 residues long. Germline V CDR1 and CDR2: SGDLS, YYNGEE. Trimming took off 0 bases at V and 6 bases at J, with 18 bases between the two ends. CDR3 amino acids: CASSVEITGLGDGYTF. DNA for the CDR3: TGTGCCAGCAGCGTAGAGATCACGGGCCTTGGGGATGGCTACACCTTC. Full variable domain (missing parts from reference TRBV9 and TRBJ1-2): DSGVTQTPKHLITATGQRVTLRCSPRSGDLSVYWYQQSLDQGLQFLIQYYNGEERAKGNILERFSAQQFPDLHSELNLSSLELGDSALYFCASSVEITGLGDGYTFGSGTRLTVV.

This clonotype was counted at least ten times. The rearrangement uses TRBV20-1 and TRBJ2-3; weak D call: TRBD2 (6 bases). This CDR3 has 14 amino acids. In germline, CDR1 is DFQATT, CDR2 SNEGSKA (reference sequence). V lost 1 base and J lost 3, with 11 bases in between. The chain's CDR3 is CSARVLRETDTQYF. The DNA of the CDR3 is TGCAGTGCTAGAGTACTACGGGAGACAGATACGCAGTATTTT.

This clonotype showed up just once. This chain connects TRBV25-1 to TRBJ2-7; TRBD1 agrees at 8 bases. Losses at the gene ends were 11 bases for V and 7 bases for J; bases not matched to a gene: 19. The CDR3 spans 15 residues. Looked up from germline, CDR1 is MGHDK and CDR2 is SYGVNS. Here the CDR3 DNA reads TGTGCCTGGAGCTGGGGAGACCAGGGGGCGAGTGAGCAGTACTTC. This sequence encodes CAWSWGDQGASEQYF.